What follows are 20 T cell receptor beta chains derived from one specimen sequenced in a study of CD8+ T cells in alopecia areata. cDNA reverse transcribed from extracted RNA served as the sequencing template. This table comes from immunoSEQ multiplex PCR, and its TCRdb copy is limited to in-frame clones, with some not included. In the table there are some 180,000 clones, about 55% of which are singletons. Treatment here: oral pan-JAK inhibitor, 5-10 mg twice daily. Sequencing used CD8+ T cells sorted from blood, obtained at week 24, from a patient treated with tofacitinib. The receptor set was obtained from a human donor with alopecia areata.

J is TRBJ1-1 and V is TRBV5-6; D not resolved. The germline V gene encodes CDR1 SGHDT and CDR2 YYEEEE. Trimming stripped 4 bases from V and 1 base from J, with 11 bases between. The CDR3 has 14 residues. CDR3 in DNA: TGTGCCAGCAGCACCAGAGGCAGGAACACTGAAGCTTTCTTT. The encoded protein is CASSTRGRNTEAFF.

The chain recombines TRBV27 with TRBJ2-7, with a tentative D call TRBD1 (6 bases). Germline loops: CDR1 MNHEY, CDR2 SMNVEV (reference sequence). V lost 5 bases to trimming and J lost 2 bases, with 13 bases between them. This CDR3 has 14 residues. The CDR3 spells CASSPRRTAYEQYF. The CDR3 bases are TGTGCCAGCAGTCCCAGGCGGACAGCCTACGAGCAGTACTTC.

The J gene is TRBJ2-2, the V gene TRBV28; TRBD2 matches 7 bases. The germline V gene has CDR1 MDHEN and CDR2 SYDVKM. With V trimmed by 7 bases and J by 6 bases, 11 bases remained unmatched. The CDR3 sequence is 15 residues long. The CDR3 DNA sequence: TGTGCCAGCACCCCCCCTGGGGGGAGGGCCGGGGAGCTGTTTTTT. It yields the protein CASTPPGGRAGELFF.

This chain connects TRBV7-2 to TRBJ2-7; D perhaps matches TRBD2 (6 bases). This CDR3 contains 15 residues. V lost 1 base and J 1 base, leaving 11 bases between the germline ends. Germline V gene sequence: CDR1 SGHTA, CDR2 FQGNSA. The CDR3 region is CASSLGAGPSYEQYF. The CDR3 region has the DNA TGTGCCAGCAGCTTAGGTGCGGGGCCTTCCTACGAGCAGTACTTC.

The chain combines TRBV10-2 with TRBJ2-7, with 9 bases aligning to TRBD1. This CDR3 has 13 residues. Trimming cost V 11 bases and J 2 bases; bases outside gene matches: 7. Germline values: CDR1 WSHSY, CDR2 SAAADI. This chain's CDR3 is CASEGDRAYEQYF. In DNA, the CDR3 is TGCGCCTCAGAGGGGGACAGGGCCTACGAGCAGTACTTC.

This clone was picked up a small number of times. The J gene is TRBJ1-6, the V gene TRBV7-3; no clear D. The CDR3 consists of 9 residues. Germline values: CDR1 SGHTA, CDR2 FQGTGA. V shed 6 bases and J shed 11 bases, with 2 bases lying between them. Here the CDR3 reads CASRPPLHF. CDR3 sequence (DNA): TGTGCCAGCAGACCACCCCTCCACTTT.

The rearrangement joins TRBV11-2 to TRBJ2-7; a possible D gene is TRBD2 (6 bases). Germline CDR1 SGHAT, CDR2 FQNNGV. The V end was cut by 3 bases, the J end by 7 bases, with 16 bases between. The CDR3 runs 14 residues. CDR3 region: CASSLIGSREEQYF. The CDR3 nucleotides read TGTGCCAGCAGCTTGATAGGGTCACGGGAGGAGCAGTACTTC.

The CDR3 here is CSVEGETGGGFDYTF. The CDR3, as DNA: TGCAGCGTTGAAGGGGAGACAGGGGGCGGATTCGACTACACCTTC. V usage is TRBV29-1 and J usage is TRBJ1-2; 10 bases match TRBD1. There are 15 residues in the CDR3. The V and J ends lost 1 base and 10 bases, in that order; junction bases with no gene match: 12. Germline assignment: CDR1 SQVTM and CDR2 ANQGSEA.

CDR3 sequence (DNA): TGTGCCTGGAGCGGCAGGGCCGGCTACACCTTC. Residues: CAWSGRAGYTF. This rearrangement joins TRBV30 to TRBJ1-2; D is perhaps TRBD1 (5 bases). The CDR3 totals 11 residues. The V gene lost 3 bases and the J gene lost 8 bases, with 10 bases spanning the gap. Germline CDR1 GTSNPN, CDR2 SVGIG (reference sequence).

The CDR3 DNA reads as TGTGCCAGCAGTAGCGAGGGTGAGAACCCCTACGAGCAGTACTTC. This translates into CASSSEGENPYEQYF. The V call is TRBV27, the J call TRBJ2-7; D is possibly TRBD2 (5 bases). CDR3 length: 15 amino acids. From germline, CDR1 is MNHEY and CDR2 SMNVEV (reference sequence). V dropped 5 bases and J dropped 2 bases, with 16 bases sitting between them.

The chain employs TRBV6-6 and TRBJ2-5; the match to TRBD2 covers 10 bases. The CDR3 runs to 15 residues. Germline lookup yields CDR1 MNHNY and CDR2 SVGAGI (reference sequence). Trimming cost V 6 bases and J 3 bases; bases outside gene matches: 7. CDR3 loop: CASSDLAGAKETQYF. CDR3 bases: TGTGCCAGCAGCGACCTAGCGGGGGCCAAAGAGACCCAGTACTTC.

The rearrangement joins TRBV30 to TRBJ1-2; D perhaps matches TRBD1 (6 bases). The CDR3 extends over 13 amino acids. With 5 bases removed from V and 6 bases from J, the gap between germline ends came to 16 bases. CDR1 is GTSNPN and CDR2 is SVGIG in the germline V gene (reference sequence). The CDR3 sequence is CAWQVVQGDGYTF. Here the CDR3 DNA reads TGTGCCTGGCAGGTCGTACAGGGAGATGGCTACACCTTC.

V gene TRBV5-6 combines with J gene TRBJ2-7; D could derive from TRBD1 or TRBD2 (5 bases each). CDR3 size: 14 residues. CDR1 SGHDT and CDR2 YYEEEE come from the germline V gene. Trimming left V 1 base short and J 3 bases short, with 11 bases between. CDR3 DNA sequence: TGTGCCAGCAGCTTGAGGGACCCATTCTACGAGCAGTACTTC. It codes for CASSLRDPFYEQYF.

This clone occurred a few times. The chain employs TRBV7-2 and TRBJ2-2, with D hard to call. Germline V gives CDR1 SGHTA, CDR2 FQGNSA. The CDR3 covers 12 residues. V was shortened by 3 bases and J by 7 bases, with 6 bases between the two germline ends. The CDR3 nucleotides are TGTGCCAGCAGCTTGTCGGGCGGGGAGCTGTTTTTT. It codes for CASSLSGGELFF.

The chain employs TRBV29-1 and TRBJ1-1; a possible D gene is TRBD1 (6 bases). Germline lookup yields CDR1 SQVTM and CDR2 ANQGSEA. The V end lost 7 bases, the J end lost 1 base, and 10 bases lay between the germline ends. The CDR3 loop spans 12 amino acids. This chain's CDR3 is CSARTENTEAFF. For the CDR3, the DNA is TGCAGCGCCCGGACAGAGAACACTGAAGCTTTCTTT.

The chain is built from TRBV15 and TRBJ2-3; no clear D gene. From germline, CDR1 is LNHNV and CDR2 YYDKDF (reference sequence). This CDR3 has 15 amino acids. V gave up 0 bases and J gave up 1 base, with 8 bases separating them. The CDR3 protein is CATSRDQFRTDTQYF. CDR3 in DNA: TGTGCCACCAGCAGAGATCAGTTCCGCACAGATACGCAGTATTTT.

The chain couples TRBV29-1 to TRBJ2-2, with D possibly being TRBD1 (5 bases). V was clipped by 6 bases and J by 6 bases, with 17 bases between them. There are 14 residues in the CDR3. Germline CDR1 reads SQVTM; CDR2 reads ANQGSEA. The CDR3 protein is CSVEPGFRAGELFF. The CDR3 coding sequence is TGCAGCGTCGAACCAGGGTTTAGGGCCGGGGAGCTGTTTTTT.

V is TRBV15 and J is TRBJ1-1; 9 nucleotides align to TRBD1. Germline V gene lookup returns CDR1 LNHNV and CDR2 YYDKDF (reference sequence). CDR3 length: 15 amino acids. The V segment lost 5 bases and the J segment 5 bases; nucleotides outside the gene matches: 9. The CDR3 DNA follows: TGTGCCACCAGCCCGTCCCGGGACAGGGTAACTGAAGCTTTCTTT. Amino acid sequence: CATSPSRDRVTEAFF. Drawing the rest from reference TRBV15 and TRBJ1-1, the complete variable domain is DAMVIQNPRYQVTQFGKPVTLSCSQTLNHNVMYWYQQKSSQAPKLLFHYYDKDFNNEADTPDNFQSRRPNTSFCFLDIRSPGLGDTAMYLCATSPSRDRVTEAFFGQGTRLTVV.

J is TRBJ1-6 and V is TRBV7-9; D is unclear. The V and J ends lost 5 bases and 7 bases respectively, with 18 bases between them. Germline V gene sequence: CDR1 SEHNR, CDR2 FQNEAQ (reference sequence). This CDR3 region has 16 residues. The CDR3 sequence: CASSQIGEVGNSPLHF. The CDR3 region has the DNA TGTGCCAGCAGCCAAATCGGGGAAGTGGGGAATTCACCCCTCCACTTT.

The chain joins TRBV29-1 to TRBJ2-1, with D unresolved. The CDR3 is 10 residues long. From germline, CDR1 is SQVTM and CDR2 ANQGSEA. Trimming shortened V by 8 bases and J by 7 bases, and 9 bases separated the two germline ends. CDR3 nucleotides: TGCAGCATCGAATCGAATGAGCAGTTCTTC. Encoded protein: CSIESNEQFF.